One and the same sample provided the 18 T cell receptor beta chains below, sequenced in a study of T cells expressing NK-cell markers. For each CDR3 protein, TCRdb gives one entry from its re-call of the 5' RACE reads, without DNA. This sample's table reports some 120,000 distinct CDR3 sequences. Sequenced sample: blood T cells: a sorted CD56 or NKG2C T cell subset, CD4+ or CD8+ T cells, or bulk PBMC T cells (not recorded which). Receptors were obtained from a woman aged 18-69 years in good health.

The chain recombines TRBV19 with TRBJ1-1; with no DNA, the TCRdb D assignment of TRBD1 cannot be verified. Germline values: CDR1 LNHDA, CDR2 SQIVND (reference sequence). The CDR3 runs 16 residues. The CDR3 reads CASSIPAAGLNTEAFF.

The J gene is TRBJ2-1, the V gene TRBV20-1; the TCRdb call, TRBD2, lacks DNA for checking. The V gene's germline CDR1 is DFQATT and CDR2 SNEGSKA (reference sequence). CDR3 size: 14 residues. This CDR3 reads CSATEAGESIEQFF.

This chain's CDR3 is CASSLTSGGEQFF. The chain carries TRBV3-1 and TRBJ2-1; the D gene TCRdb calls, TRBD2, cannot be checked with no DNA. The germline V gene has CDR1 LGHDT and CDR2 YNNKEL (reference sequence). This CDR3 has 13 residues.

The rearrangement joins TRBV5-1 to TRBJ2-7; TCRdb proposes TRBD2, but this gene call is untestable without DNA. Germline V gene data show CDR1 as SGHRS and CDR2 as YFSETQ. This CDR3 is built from 16 residues. Here the CDR3 reads CASSLAWREGPYEQYF.

The chain has TRBV3-1 and TRBJ2-7; TCRdb indicates TRBD1, and absent DNA this call remains unverified. Germline V gives CDR1 LGHDT, CDR2 YNNKEL (reference sequence). This CDR3 has 15 amino acids. The CDR3 sequence is CASSQVTGGSGEQYF.

The chain joins TRBV20-1 to TRBJ2-3; the D call of TRBD1 rests on TCRdb alone, since no DNA is present to check it. Germline V CDR1 and CDR2: DFQATT, SNEGSKA (reference sequence). The CDR3 covers 13 residues. The CDR3 region is CSARGGAGDTQYF.

CDR3 in amino acids: CASSSDRGIMRADGYTF. The rearrangement links TRBV13 to TRBJ1-2; TCRdb lists TRBD1, though no DNA is available to test this call. From germline, CDR1 is PRHDT and CDR2 FYEKMQ (reference sequence). The CDR3 covers 17 residues.

V gene TRBV28 combines with J gene TRBJ2-1; TCRdb's D call, TRBD1, is unchecked because there is no DNA. The CDR3 spans 12 residues. The germline CDR1 and CDR2 sequences are MDHEN and SYDVKM. This chain's CDR3 is CASSWGGSLQFF.

V usage is TRBV4-1 and J usage is TRBJ1-1; TCRdb names TRBD1, which stays unverified in the absence of DNA. Germline assignment: CDR1 MGHRA and CDR2 YSYEKL. This CDR3 spans 15 amino acids. CDR3 sequence reads: CASSQTQGVLTEAFF.

This rearrangement joins TRBV6-1 to TRBJ2-7; TCRdb's D call of TRBD1 is untestable without DNA. Germline lookup yields CDR1 MNHNS and CDR2 SASEGT. The CDR3 loop spans 14 amino acids. The CDR3 sequence is CASRPRQGLYEQYF.

This chain joins TRBV7-9 and TRBJ2-7; the D gene TCRdb calls, TRBD1, cannot be checked with no DNA. Germline V CDR1 and CDR2: SEHNR, FQNEAQ (reference sequence). The CDR3 spans 15 residues. CDR3 sequence: CASSFYRGLGDEQYF. Filled out from reference TRBV7-9 and TRBJ2-7, the complete variable domain reads DTGVSQNPRHKITKRGQNVTFRCDPISEHNRLYWYRQTLGQGPEFLTYFQNEAQLEKSRLLSDRFSAERPKGSFSTLEIQRTEQGDSAMYLCASSFYRGLGDEQYFGPGTRLTVT.

The V gene is TRBV4-1, the J gene TRBJ2-5; TCRdb names TRBD1, which stays unverified in the absence of DNA. The CDR3 runs 15 residues. Germline V gene sequence: CDR1 MGHRA, CDR2 YSYEKL. The CDR3 sequence is CASSFQQGASETQYF.

This chain connects TRBV4-3 to TRBJ2-7. From germline, CDR1 is LGHNA and CDR2 YSLEER. CDR3 size: 15 residues. CDR3 sequence reads: CASSQGLGASYEQYF.

The chain carries TRBV27 and TRBJ2-7; the TCRdb D gene call, TRBD1, has no DNA to confirm it. This CDR3 is built from 16 residues. Per germline, CDR1 MNHEY and CDR2 SMNVEV (reference sequence). The CDR3 loop reads CASSLSPLQRGREQYF.

The genes are TRBV27 and TRBJ2-3; TCRdb's D call of TRBD2 is untestable without DNA. Germline V lookup: CDR1 MNHEY, CDR2 SMNVEV (reference sequence). The CDR3 is 15 residues long. CDR3 sequence: CASSLSAGGADTQYF.

The J gene is TRBJ2-5, the V gene TRBV5-6; the D call of TRBD2 rests on TCRdb alone, since no DNA is present to check it. Germline CDR1 SGHDT, CDR2 YYEEEE. The CDR3 has 15 amino acids. This chain's CDR3 is CASSPVLADQETQYF.

The V and J genes are TRBV4-3 and TRBJ2-2; the TCRdb call, TRBD2, lacks DNA for checking. CDR1 is LGHNA and CDR2 is YSLEER in the germline V gene. CDR3 size: 16 residues. The CDR3 spells CASSPLLADNTGELFF.

This chain uses TRBV29-1 with TRBJ1-2. Germline CDR1 reads SQVTM; CDR2 reads ANQGSEA. CDR3 size: 11 residues. The chain's CDR3 is CSVQSTEGYTF.